The rows below give T cell receptor beta chains drawn from one sample of a study of blood T cell repertoires in COVID-19. Clones were read by immunoSEQ multiplex PCR, and TCRdb kept only the in-frame ones, dropping some. Among roughly 360,000 clones listed, around 84% were seen once. The sample comprised peripheral blood. The source is a human donor with acute or convalescent COVID-19. The donor label of this sample is uncertain. CDR3s include the opening cysteine and the closing phenylalanine or tryptophan. Fields, in order: clone size, J gene, D gene, V gene, CDR3 DNA, CDR3 protein. A D gene is named only where the DNA matches it firmly. The size field is filled for only some rows; it gives once, few, many or a size class.

abundance: -
j_gene: TRBJ1-5
d_gene: -
v_gene: TRBV6-5
CDR3nt: TGTGCCAGCAGCGGACAAGCCTTTAGCAATCAGCCCCAGCATTTT
CDR3aa: CASSGQAFSNQPQHF

abundance: -
j_gene: TRBJ2-1
d_gene: -
v_gene: TRBV3-1/TRBV3-2
CDR3nt: TGTGCCAGCAGCCAAGTGGGGGCTGCGGTGGGGAATGAGCAGTTCTTC
CDR3aa: CASSQVGAAVGNEQFF

abundance: few
j_gene: TRBJ1-1
d_gene: -
v_gene: TRBV12-2
CDR3nt: TGTGCAAGTCGCTTTGAACCGGGACAACACTTCACTGAAGCTTTCTTT
CDR3aa: CASRFEPGQHFTEAFF

abundance: many
j_gene: TRBJ1-4
d_gene: TRBD1
v_gene: TRBV18
CDR3nt: TGTGCCAGCTCACGAGGGGGCTCGGGTGAAAAACTGTTTTTT
CDR3aa: CASSRGGSGEKLFF

abundance: -
j_gene: TRBJ1-2
d_gene: -
v_gene: TRBV2
CDR3nt: TGTGCCAGCAGTACTGAGGCTATCTCTGGCTACACCTTC
CDR3aa: CASSTEAISGYTF

abundance: -
j_gene: TRBJ2-5
d_gene: TRBD2
v_gene: TRBV6-5
CDR3nt: TGTGCCAGCAGGGGACTAAGAGAGACCCAGTACTTC
CDR3aa: CASRGLRETQYF

abundance: -
j_gene: TRBJ2-7
d_gene: -
v_gene: TRBV2
CDR3nt: TGTGCCAGCAGGGAACAGACACTCGAGCAGTACTTC
CDR3aa: CASREQTLEQYF

abundance: -
j_gene: TRBJ1-2
d_gene: TRBD1
v_gene: TRBV6-5
CDR3nt: TGTGCCAGCAGTTCACAGACAGGGCTGTATGGCTACACCTTC
CDR3aa: CASSSQTGLYGYTF

abundance: -
j_gene: TRBJ1-5
d_gene: -
v_gene: TRBV3-1/TRBV3-2
CDR3nt: TGTGCCAGCAGCCCCCGACTGGATCAGCCCCAGCATTTT
CDR3aa: CASSPRLDQPQHF

abundance: -
j_gene: TRBJ2-3
d_gene: TRBD2
v_gene: TRBV4-1
CDR3nt: TGCGCCAGCAGGGCTTGGGAGGGGCCTGGCTTTCGTACGCAGTATTTT
CDR3aa: CASRAWEGPGFRTQYF

abundance: -
j_gene: TRBJ2-1
d_gene: TRBD2
v_gene: TRBV7-8
CDR3nt: TGTGCCAGCAGCTTAGTTCTAGCGGGAGGGTCCTACAATGAGCAGTTCTTC
CDR3aa: CASSLVLAGGSYNEQFF

abundance: -
j_gene: TRBJ2-7
d_gene: TRBD1
v_gene: TRBV18
CDR3nt: TGTGCCAGCTCAAAAGACAGGGCCGTCTCCTACGAGCAGTACTTC
CDR3aa: CASSKDRAVSYEQYF

abundance: -
j_gene: TRBJ2-7
d_gene: TRBD1
v_gene: TRBV7-8
CDR3nt: TGTGCCAGCAGCTCCCGGGACAGACACTCCTACGAGCAGTACTTC
CDR3aa: CASSSRDRHSYEQYF

abundance: -
j_gene: TRBJ2-3
d_gene: TRBD2
v_gene: TRBV5-1
CDR3nt: TGCGCCAGCAGCGCGGGACTAGCGGGAGATACGCAGTATTTT
CDR3aa: CASSAGLAGDTQYF

abundance: few
j_gene: TRBJ2-7
d_gene: TRBD1
v_gene: TRBV18
CDR3nt: TGTGCCAGCTCAACGGGACAGGGCGAGCAGTACTTC
CDR3aa: CASSTGQGEQYF

abundance: many
j_gene: TRBJ2-1
d_gene: TRBD2
v_gene: TRBV5-5
CDR3nt: TGTGCCAGCAGCTTCGTTTCGGGAGGCCGCAACAATGAGCAGTTCTTC
CDR3aa: CASSFVSGGRNNEQFF

abundance: -
j_gene: TRBJ2-7
d_gene: TRBD2
v_gene: TRBV4-1
CDR3nt: TGCGCCAGCAGCCACTCGGCGGGAGCTTCCTACGAGCAGTACTTC
CDR3aa: CASSHSAGASYEQYF

abundance: -
j_gene: TRBJ1-1
d_gene: -
v_gene: TRBV6-5
CDR3nt: TGTGCCAGCAGTTACGATGGGGGAGGGAAGCGCACTGAAGCTTTCTTT
CDR3aa: CASSYDGGGKRTEAFF

abundance: -
j_gene: TRBJ1-2
d_gene: -
v_gene: TRBV24-1
CDR3nt: TGTGCCACCAGTGGAGGCCCCGGGGGGGAACGCGGGGGCTACACCTTC
CDR3aa: CATSGGPGGERGGYTF

abundance: -
j_gene: TRBJ2-1
d_gene: TRBD2
v_gene: TRBV27
CDR3nt: TGTGCCAGCAGTTTCAGGCTAGCGGTCTACAATGAGCAGTTCTTC
CDR3aa: CASSFRLAVYNEQFF

abundance: once
j_gene: TRBJ2-3
d_gene: -
v_gene: TRBV18
CDR3nt: TGTGCCAGCTCACCTTACTCAGCGCGGGGCACAGATACGCAGTATTTT
CDR3aa: CASSPYSARGTDTQYF

abundance: -
j_gene: TRBJ2-7
d_gene: TRBD2
v_gene: TRBV5-4
CDR3nt: TGTGCCAGCAGCGGATCTAGCGGGAGCGTCTACGAGCAGTACTTC
CDR3aa: CASSGSSGSVYEQYF

abundance: -
j_gene: TRBJ1-5
d_gene: -
v_gene: TRBV15
CDR3nt: TGTGCCACCAGCAGACAGCCCCGGGAGCCCCAGCATTTT
CDR3aa: CATSRQPREPQHF

abundance: -
j_gene: TRBJ2-2
d_gene: TRBD1
v_gene: TRBV27
CDR3nt: TGTGCCAGCTTTACCCGGGACAGAAACACCGGGGAGCTGTTTTTT
CDR3aa: CASFTRDRNTGELFF

abundance: -
j_gene: TRBJ2-7
d_gene: TRBD1
v_gene: TRBV6-5
CDR3nt: TGTGCCAGCACGTATTGGGACAGGGGAGGCGAGCAGTACTTC
CDR3aa: CASTYWDRGGEQYF

abundance: -
j_gene: TRBJ2-7
d_gene: -
v_gene: TRBV7-2
CDR3nt: TGTGCCAGCAGCGTGACCAGGGCCTACGAGCAGTACTTC
CDR3aa: CASSVTRAYEQYF

abundance: -
j_gene: TRBJ2-7
d_gene: TRBD2
v_gene: TRBV3-1/TRBV3-2
CDR3nt: TGTGCCAGCAGCCAAGGATCGGGGGGGCCTTACGAGCAGTACTTC
CDR3aa: CASSQGSGGPYEQYF

abundance: -
j_gene: TRBJ1-1
d_gene: -
v_gene: TRBV7-8
CDR3nt: TGTGCCAGCAGCTCCCATTCAGTGAACACTGAAGCTTTCTTT
CDR3aa: CASSSHSVNTEAFF

abundance: -
j_gene: TRBJ2-1
d_gene: TRBD2
v_gene: TRBV4-1
CDR3nt: TGCGCCAGCAGGGGACTAGCGGGGGGCTCCTACAATGAGCAGTTCTTC
CDR3aa: CASRGLAGGSYNEQFF

abundance: -
j_gene: TRBJ1-2
d_gene: -
v_gene: TRBV2
CDR3nt: TGTGCCAGCAGTGAGGATGCACCCCGAGGAGGCTACACCTTC
CDR3aa: CASSEDAPRGGYTF

abundance: -
j_gene: TRBJ2-7
d_gene: TRBD2
v_gene: TRBV6-5
CDR3nt: TGTGCCAGCAGTTCTCTAGCGGGGGCCTCCTACGAGCAGTACTTC
CDR3aa: CASSSLAGASYEQYF

abundance: -
j_gene: TRBJ1-1
d_gene: TRBD1
v_gene: TRBV12-3/TRBV12-4
CDR3nt: TGTGCCAGCAGTTTTTACCGACAGGGCGATAGGCTCTTT
CDR3aa: CASSFYRQGDRLF

abundance: -
j_gene: TRBJ1-2
d_gene: TRBD1
v_gene: TRBV19
CDR3nt: TGTGCCAGTAGTATGGGGACAGGGGCTCCTAACTATGGCTACACCTTC
CDR3aa: CASSMGTGAPNYGYTF

abundance: -
j_gene: TRBJ1-4
d_gene: -
v_gene: TRBV30
CDR3nt: TGTGCCTGGAGTGTAGATACGACTATAGCAACTAATGAAAAACTGTTTTTT
CDR3aa: CAWSVDTTIATNEKLFF

abundance: -
j_gene: TRBJ2-7
d_gene: -
v_gene: TRBV5-5
CDR3nt: TGTGCCAGCAGCTTGGCAGTGGCCTACGAGCAGTACTTC
CDR3aa: CASSLAVAYEQYF

abundance: -
j_gene: TRBJ1-1
d_gene: -
v_gene: TRBV5-4
CDR3nt: TGTGCCAGCAGCTTTGGTTTGGCGAACACTGAAGCTTTCTTT
CDR3aa: CASSFGLANTEAFF

abundance: -
j_gene: TRBJ2-7
d_gene: -
v_gene: TRBV7-7
CDR3nt: TGTGCCAGCAGCTTCACAGGGAGCTCCTACGAGCAGTACTTC
CDR3aa: CASSFTGSSYEQYF

abundance: once
j_gene: TRBJ2-1
d_gene: TRBD1
v_gene: TRBV18
CDR3nt: TGTGCCAGCTCACCCCCGGGGACAGGGAACAATGAGCAGTTCTTC
CDR3aa: CASSPPGTGNNEQFF

abundance: -
j_gene: TRBJ1-1
d_gene: TRBD1
v_gene: TRBV10-1
CDR3nt: TGCGCCAGCAGTGAGCCCACAAAAGGGGGCCCACTCCCTTTCTTT
CDR3aa: CASSEPTKGGPLPFF

abundance: -
j_gene: TRBJ1-2
d_gene: TRBD1
v_gene: TRBV5-1
CDR3nt: TGCGCCAGTATAACAGGGGGCGCGAACTATGGCTACACCTTC
CDR3aa: CASITGGANYGYTF

abundance: -
j_gene: TRBJ1-2
d_gene: -
v_gene: TRBV5-5
CDR3nt: TGTGCCAGCCGATTGGCCGTCGGGGTCGTAAACTATGGCTACACCTTC
CDR3aa: CASRLAVGVVNYGYTF

abundance: -
j_gene: TRBJ1-4
d_gene: TRBD1
v_gene: TRBV5-1
CDR3nt: TGCGCCAGCAGGCGGACAGGAGCAAATGAAAAACTGTTTTTT
CDR3aa: CASRRTGANEKLFF

abundance: -
j_gene: TRBJ1-4
d_gene: -
v_gene: TRBV5-1
CDR3nt: TGCGCCAGCAGCTTGGGAGTCGGCAGGGGCAGAGAAAAACTGTTTTTT
CDR3aa: CASSLGVGRGREKLFF

abundance: -
j_gene: TRBJ2-1
d_gene: -
v_gene: TRBV5-4
CDR3nt: TGTGCCAGCAGCCCAAGGGGCAGTTACAATGAGCAGTTCTTC
CDR3aa: CASSPRGSYNEQFF

abundance: -
j_gene: TRBJ1-2
d_gene: -
v_gene: TRBV28
CDR3nt: TGTGCCAGCAGATTCCGGACGGTCCTGAGCGGCGGCTACACCTTC
CDR3aa: CASRFRTVLSGGYTF

abundance: -
j_gene: TRBJ1-2
d_gene: -
v_gene: TRBV5-4
CDR3nt: TGTGCCAGCAGCCCCCCAGGGTATAGGAATGGCTACACCTTC
CDR3aa: CASSPPGYRNGYTF

abundance: -
j_gene: TRBJ1-3
d_gene: TRBD1
v_gene: TRBV30
CDR3nt: TGTGCCTGGGACAGGGACTCTGGAAACACCATATATTTT
CDR3aa: CAWDRDSGNTIYF

abundance: few
j_gene: TRBJ2-1
d_gene: TRBD2
v_gene: TRBV18
CDR3nt: TGTGCCAGCTCACCACGGACTAGCGGGAGCTCCTACAATGAGCAGTTCTTC
CDR3aa: CASSPRTSGSSYNEQFF

abundance: -
j_gene: TRBJ1-3
d_gene: -
v_gene: TRBV9
CDR3nt: TGTGCCAGCAGCGACGGCGGAAGCTCTGGAAACACCATATATTTT
CDR3aa: CASSDGGSSGNTIYF

abundance: -
j_gene: TRBJ1-5
d_gene: TRBD1
v_gene: TRBV30
CDR3nt: TGTGCCTGGAGTCACAGGGGGCCTGGCAATCAGCCCCAGCATTTT
CDR3aa: CAWSHRGPGNQPQHF

abundance: -
j_gene: TRBJ1-6
d_gene: -
v_gene: TRBV6-5
CDR3nt: TGTGCCAGCATTCCGAGCTCCTATAATTCACCCCTCCACTTT
CDR3aa: CASIPSSYNSPLHF